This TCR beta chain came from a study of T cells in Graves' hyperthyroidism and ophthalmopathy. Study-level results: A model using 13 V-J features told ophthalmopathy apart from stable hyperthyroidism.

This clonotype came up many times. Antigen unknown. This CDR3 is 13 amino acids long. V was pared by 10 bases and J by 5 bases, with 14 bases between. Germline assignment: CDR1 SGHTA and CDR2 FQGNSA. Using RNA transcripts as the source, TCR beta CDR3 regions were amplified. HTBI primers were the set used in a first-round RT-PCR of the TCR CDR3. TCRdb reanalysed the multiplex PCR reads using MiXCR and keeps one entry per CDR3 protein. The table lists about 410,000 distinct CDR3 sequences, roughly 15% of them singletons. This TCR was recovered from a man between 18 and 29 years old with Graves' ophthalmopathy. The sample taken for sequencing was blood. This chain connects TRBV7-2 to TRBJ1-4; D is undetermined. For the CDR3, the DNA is TGTGCCACCTCGAGGGCCGAAAATGAAAAACTGTTTTTT. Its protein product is CATSRAENEKLFF.